The TCR beta chain under discussion was sequenced for a study of cytomegalovirus exposure and HLA in healthy donors. Nominally healthy donors were sampled, though unrecorded immune exposures were likely. The CDR3 has 14 residues. Germline values: CDR1 SGHVS, CDR2 FQNEAQ. V was cut by 3 bases and J by 7 bases, with 15 bases left in between. PCR primers comprised 60 Vbeta and 13 Jbeta primers. The table came from immunoSEQ multiplex PCR; TCRdb's copy has only in-frame clones and leaves some out. Counted here are 75,000 to 100,000 clones, 76% occurring once; the ten biggest clones make up around 20%. The sequenced sample consisted of PBMCs. This receptor was obtained from a woman aged 60 to 75 in good health and CMV-seropositive. The gene calls are TRBV7-8 and TRBJ1-1; possible D gene TRBD1, 5 bases. CDR3 sequence: CASSFGTGSFEAFF. In DNA form, the CDR3 reads TGTGCCAGCAGCTTCGGCACAGGCAGTTTTGAAGCTTTCTTT.